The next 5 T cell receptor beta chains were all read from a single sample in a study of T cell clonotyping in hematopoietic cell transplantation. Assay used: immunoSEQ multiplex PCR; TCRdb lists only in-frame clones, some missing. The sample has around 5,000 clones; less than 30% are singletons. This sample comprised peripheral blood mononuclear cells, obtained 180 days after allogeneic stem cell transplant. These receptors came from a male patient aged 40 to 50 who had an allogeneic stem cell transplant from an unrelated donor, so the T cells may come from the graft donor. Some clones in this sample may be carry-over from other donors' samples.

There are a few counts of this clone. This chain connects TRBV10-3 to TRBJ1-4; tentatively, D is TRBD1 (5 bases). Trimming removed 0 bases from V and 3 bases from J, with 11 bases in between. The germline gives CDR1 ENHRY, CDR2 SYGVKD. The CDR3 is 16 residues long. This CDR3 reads CAISESGATANEKLFF. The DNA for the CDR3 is TGTGCCATCAGTGAGTCCGGGGCGACGGCTAATGAAAAACTGTTTTTT.

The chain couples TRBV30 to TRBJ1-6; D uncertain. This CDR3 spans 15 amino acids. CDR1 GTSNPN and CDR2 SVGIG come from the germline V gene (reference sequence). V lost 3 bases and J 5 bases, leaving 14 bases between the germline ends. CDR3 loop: CAWSSTGLNNSPLHF. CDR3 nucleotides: TGTGCCTGGAGCTCCACCGGCCTAAATAATTCACCCCTCCACTTT.

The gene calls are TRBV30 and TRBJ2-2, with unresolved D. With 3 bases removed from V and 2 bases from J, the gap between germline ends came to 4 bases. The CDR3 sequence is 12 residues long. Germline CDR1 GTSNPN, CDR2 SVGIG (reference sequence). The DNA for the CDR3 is TGTGCCTGGAGGCTAAACACCGGGGAGCTGTTTTTT. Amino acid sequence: CAWRLNTGELFF.

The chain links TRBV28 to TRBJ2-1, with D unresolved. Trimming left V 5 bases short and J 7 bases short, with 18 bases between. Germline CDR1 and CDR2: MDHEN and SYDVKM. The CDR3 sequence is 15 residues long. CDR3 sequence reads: CASSLPDIRLNEQFF. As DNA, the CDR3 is TGTGCCAGCAGTCTACCCGACATCCGTCTTAATGAGCAGTTCTTC.

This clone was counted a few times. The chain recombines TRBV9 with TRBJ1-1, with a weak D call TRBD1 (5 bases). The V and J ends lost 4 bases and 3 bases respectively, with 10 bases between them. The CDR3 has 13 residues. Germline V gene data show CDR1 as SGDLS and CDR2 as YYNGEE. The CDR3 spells CASSIDRDTEAFF. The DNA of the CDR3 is TGTGCCAGCAGCATAGACAGAGACACTGAAGCTTTCTTT. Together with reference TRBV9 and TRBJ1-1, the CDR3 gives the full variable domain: DSGVTQTPKHLITATGQRVTLRCSPRSGDLSVYWYQQSLDQGLQFLIQYYNGEERAKGNILERFSAQQFPDLHSELNLSSLELGDSALYFCASSIDRDTEAFFGQGTRLTVV.